The T cell receptor (beta chain) under discussion was sequenced for a study of blood T cell repertoires in COVID-19. On the study more broadly: The United States, Italy and Spain provided the acute and convalescent COVID-19 samples. PBMCs, B-cell-depleted T cells, or T cells provided the cDNA or gDNA that made up the material.

Per the original methods: Reference gene primer amplification gave nucleated cell count estimates. Repertoires were generated with immunoSEQ multiplex PCR, while TCRdb's copy carries only in-frame clones and drops some. That table is the source of V, J and clone size, and D and trimming were worked out from the DNA. This sample has about 39,000 clones; approximately 85% occur once, and the top ten carry about 4%. V was pared by 4 bases and J by 0 bases, with 7 bases between. Germline V lookup: CDR1 MNHEY, CDR2 SVGEGT. The CDR3 extends over 14 amino acids. The TCR comes from a man aged 55 to 70 with acute or convalescent COVID-19. Material for sequencing was peripheral blood. The gene calls are TRBV6-2 or TRBV6-3 and TRBJ2-4; D unresolved. The CDR3 reads CASSLAVAKNIQYF. Written as DNA, the CDR3 is TGTGCCAGCAGTTTGGCGGTAGCCAAAAACATTCAGTACTTC.